The 13 T cell receptor beta chains listed next were all sequenced from one sample in a study of naive and memory T cell subsets. Study-wide points: Naive repertoires, especially CD8, held a few larger clonotypes, possibly memory cells re-expressing CD45RA.

Their specific antigens are unknown. An equimolar mix of two oligonucleotides served as the beta constant-region primer for TRBC1 and TRBC2. Ligated cDNA was amplified by four rounds of PCR with nested alpha and beta constant-region primers and SP2. MiXCR, applied by TCRdb to the UMI-ligation and nested PCR reads, yields one record per CDR3 protein. The table has around 83,000 distinct CDR3 sequences, 11% seen once. The sample taken for sequencing was naive CD4+ T cells from blood. These receptors were obtained from a human donor in good health.

This clonotype has ten or more counts. The rearrangement links TRBV20-1 to TRBJ2-3, with 12 nucleotides matching TRBD2. The V segment lost 2 bases and the J segment 4 bases; nucleotides outside the gene matches: 13. CDR1 is DFQATT, CDR2 SNEGSKA, per germline (reference sequence). This CDR3 contains 18 residues. CDR3 loop: CSARSPGASGGAPDTQYF. CDR3 DNA sequence: TGCAGTGCTAGATCCCCGGGGGCTAGCGGGGGGGCCCCAGATACGCAGTATTTT.

This clonotype was counted a few times. J is TRBJ2-7 and V is TRBV3-1, with 8 positions matching TRBD1. The CDR3 consists of 14 residues. The V and J ends lost 3 bases and 4 bases, in that order; junction bases with no gene match: 5. The germline V gene encodes CDR1 LGHDT and CDR2 YNNKEL (reference sequence). The CDR3 DNA sequence: TGTGCCAGCAGCCACCTTGACAGGGGATACGAGCAGTACTTC. Residues: CASSHLDRGYEQYF.

There are many counts of this clonotype. This chain joins TRBV11-2 and TRBJ2-7; D ambiguous. The CDR3 consists of 12 residues. CDR1 and CDR2 from the germline V gene are SGHAT and FQNNGV. V was cut by 0 bases and J by 4 bases, with 4 bases left in between. CDR3 DNA: TGTGCCAGCAGCTTAGAAGGTTACGAGCAGTACTTC. Amino acid sequence: CASSLEGYEQYF. Supplemented by reference TRBV11-2 and TRBJ2-7, the full variable domain reads EAGVAQSPRYKIIEKRQSVAFWCNPISGHATLYWYQQILGQGPKLLIQFQNNGVVDDSQLPKDRFSAERLKGVDSTLKIQPAKLEDSAVYLCASSLEGYEQYFGPGTRLTVT.

The rearrangement joins TRBV29-1 to TRBJ1-1, with TRBD1 matching over 9 bases. Germline V lookup: CDR1 SQVTM, CDR2 ANQGSEA. The V and J ends lost 6 bases and 1 base, in that order; junction bases with no gene match: 9. The CDR3 sequence is 15 residues long. The CDR3 DNA sequence: TGCAGCGTATCAGTGACAGGGGGGCCGAACACTGAAGCTTTCTTT. Translated: CSVSVTGGPNTEAFF.

This chain connects TRBV7-2 to TRBJ2-3; D is uncertain. Germline V gene lookup returns CDR1 SGHTA and CDR2 FQGNSA. V lost 0 bases and J lost 2, with 9 bases in between. This CDR3 has 15 amino acids. CDR3 DNA: TGTGCCAGCAGCTTAGCGCGGATAAACACAGATACGCAGTATTTT. This translates into CASSLARINTDTQYF.

CDR3 sequence (DNA): TGTGCCACCAGCAGTCCCAATAAGTCCCCCCAAAGCTACGAGCAGTACTTC. Protein product: CATSSPNKSPQSYEQYF. V usage is TRBV15 and J usage is TRBJ2-7; D is ambiguous. This CDR3 region has 17 residues. Germline V lookup: CDR1 LNHNV, CDR2 YYDKDF (reference sequence). Trimming pared 3 bases from V and 3 bases from J, leaving 21 bases between.

This clonotype was seen a handful of times. The chain uses TRBV11-3 and TRBJ2-3, with D maybe TRBD2 (6 bases). This CDR3 contains 17 residues. V was trimmed by 2 bases and J by 3 bases, leaving 18 bases between them. Germline values: CDR1 SGHNT, CDR2 YENEEA. The CDR3 DNA sequence: TGTGCCAGCAGCTTATCTCATTTCCTCGCGGGGACAGATACGCAGTATTTT. This gives the protein CASSLSHFLAGTDTQYF.

This chain links TRBV4-2 with TRBJ1-6, with TRBD1 matching 7 bases. V shed 0 bases, J shed 7 bases, and the junction held 9 bases outside the gene matches. The CDR3 totals 17 residues. The V gene's germline CDR1 is LGHNA and CDR2 YNFKEQ. CDR3 loop: CASSQEGFGQVNSPLHF. Written as DNA, the CDR3 is TGTGCCAGCAGCCAAGAGGGATTCGGACAGGTGAATTCACCCCTCCACTTT.

This clonotype was observed a few times. The V gene is TRBV28, the J gene TRBJ2-1; D possibly corresponds to TRBD1 (5 bases). V lost 5 bases and J lost 0, with 11 bases in between. The CDR3 runs to 15 residues. CDR1 and CDR2 from the germline V gene are MDHEN and SYDVKM. CDR3 nucleotides: TGTGCCAGCAGTAACGGACAACTCTCCTACAATGAGCAGTTCTTC. This encodes CASSNGQLSYNEQFF.

This chain connects TRBV28 to TRBJ2-5; perhaps TRBD1 as D (5 bases). V was trimmed by 4 bases and J by 2 bases, leaving 11 bases between them. The CDR3 spans 14 residues. From germline, CDR1 is MDHEN and CDR2 SYDVKM. The CDR3 DNA reads TGTGCCAGCAGTTCGACACAGGTTCAAGAGACCCAGTACTTC. It codes for CASSSTQVQETQYF.

This clonotype was recorded many times. The rearrangement links TRBV6-1 to TRBJ2-7, with 7 nucleotides matching TRBD1. CDR3 size: 14 residues. The germline gives CDR1 MNHNS, CDR2 SASEGT. V gave up 10 bases and J gave up 1 base; unmatched junction bases: 10. CDR3 region: CATGSGQPSYEQYF. In nucleotides, the CDR3 is TGTGCCACCGGCTCGGGACAGCCATCCTACGAGCAGTACTTC.

The rearrangement links TRBV4-3 to TRBJ2-3, with 12 bases aligning to TRBD2. CDR1 LGHNA and CDR2 YSLEER come from the germline V gene. This CDR3 spans 16 amino acids. V shed 2 bases, J shed 4 bases, and the junction held 4 bases outside the gene matches. Here the CDR3 reads CASSQLAGGPADTQYF. CDR3 nucleotides: TGCGCCAGCAGCCAACTAGCGGGAGGGCCGGCAGATACGCAGTATTTT.

The chain joins TRBV6-2 or TRBV6-3 to TRBJ2-3; TRBD2 agrees at 10 bases. J gave up 5 bases and V 1 base, and 3 bases lay outside the gene matches. Germline V gene lookup returns CDR1 MNHEY and CDR2 SVGEGT. The CDR3 loop spans 15 amino acids. The CDR3 sequence is CASSYYSGGEDTQYF. DNA of the CDR3: TGTGCCAGCAGTTACTACAGCGGGGGGGAAGATACGCAGTATTTT.